One sample yielded the 3 T cell receptor beta chains listed below, sequenced in a study of breast tumors, draining lymph nodes, adjacent tissues. Using its own MiXCR run on the multiplex PCR reads, TCRdb lists one record per CDR3 protein. The sample contains over 150,000 distinct CDR3 sequences, about 33% of which appear only once. Breast cancer patients provided tissue from their axillary draining lymph nodes. Source material: axillary lymph node tissue. All receptors derive from a female donor with breast cancer. Some clones in this sample may be carry-over from other donors' samples.

This clonotype is categorized as medium-sized (0.01 to 0.1%). The CDR3 region has the DNA TGTGCCAGCAGCTCCCTTAGGGCGACAGATACGCAGTATTTT. Translated: CASSSLRATDTQYF. The rearrangement joins TRBV11-2 to TRBJ2-3; D not resolved. Per germline, CDR1 SGHAT and CDR2 FQNNGV. The CDR3 extends over 14 amino acids. V lost 4 bases, J lost 3 bases, and 11 bases lay in between.

This clonotype was recorded many times. The rearrangement links TRBV4-1 to TRBJ2-7, with 12 nucleotides matching TRBD1. Germline CDR1 reads MGHRA; CDR2 reads YSYEKL. With V trimmed by 1 base and J by 2 bases, 12 bases remained unmatched. This CDR3 is built from 19 residues. CDR3 in DNA: TGCGCCAGCAGCCAAGTCGCCGGGACAGGGGGCGGGAATCCCTACGAGCAGTACTTC. Protein product: CASSQVAGTGGGNPYEQYF.

This clonotype was seen a few times. A read error may be the cause here, since a much bigger clone is one base away. This rearrangement joins TRBV6-5 to TRBJ2-5; perhaps TRBD1 as D (5 bases). V was pared by 6 bases and J by 1 base, with 9 bases between. Germline values: CDR1 MNHEY, CDR2 SVGAGI. CDR3 length: 13 residues. CDR3 region: CASRQTVQETQYF. The CDR3 DNA sequence: TGTGCCAGCAGACAGACAGTCCAAGAGACCCAGTACTTC.